Presented here are 15 T cell receptor beta chains from one specimen sequenced in a study of T cells in Graves' hyperthyroidism and ophthalmopathy. Amplified TCR beta CDR3 regions derived from RNA transcripts. The primer set for the first-round RT-PCR of the TCR CDR3 was HTBI. TCRdb processed the multiplex PCR reads anew with MiXCR; each CDR3 protein has one entry. The sample has some 250,000 distinct CDR3 sequences, roughly 15% seen once. Sequencing input: blood. The receptor source for this set is a middle-aged woman with Graves' hyperthyroidism that later progressed to Graves' ophthalmopathy.

The rearrangement uses TRBV2 and TRBJ1-2, with 7 bases lining up with TRBD1. V shed 5 bases and J 4 bases; nucleotides not matched to a gene: 19. The CDR3 covers 18 residues. Germline V gene sequence: CDR1 SNHLY, CDR2 FYNNEI. The CDR3 protein is CASSSHRDSPYLLYGYTF. CDR3 nucleotide sequence: TGTGCCAGCAGTTCACACCGGGACAGCCCATATCTCCTCTATGGCTACACCTTC.

This clonotype appeared many times. The V call is TRBV18, the J call TRBJ1-1; D not certain. The CDR3 contains 14 residues. The V end was cut by 2 bases, the J end by 0 bases, with 7 bases between. CDR1 KGHSH and CDR2 LQKENI come from the germline V gene. The CDR3 here is CASSPGSLNTEAFF. CDR3 nucleotide sequence: TGTGCCAGCTCACCAGGCAGCCTGAACACTGAAGCTTTCTTT. Supplemented by reference TRBV18 and TRBJ1-1, the full variable domain reads NAGVMQNPRHLVRRRGQEARLRCSPMKGHSHVYWYRQLPEEGLKFMVYLQKENIIDESGMPKERFSAEFPKEGPSILRIQQVVRGDSAAYFCASSPGSLNTEAFFGQGTRLTVV.

V is TRBV28 and J is TRBJ1-5; D perhaps matches TRBD1 (5 bases). Germline CDR1 reads MDHEN; CDR2 reads SYDVKM. The length of the CDR3 is 16 residues. V was clipped by 8 bases and J by 6 bases, with 23 bases between them. The DNA of the CDR3 is TGTGCCAGCTCGGGCAGGGTTCGTTTTATAAGTCAGCCCCAGCATTTT. Residues: CASSGRVRFISQPQHF.

This clonotype was observed at least ten times. The V and J genes are TRBV18 and TRBJ1-5; TRBD1 is a possible D gene (5 bases). The CDR3 is 16 residues long. Germline V gene data show CDR1 as KGHSH and CDR2 as LQKENI. V lost 2 bases to trimming and J lost 1 base, with 12 bases between them. CDR3 DNA sequence: TGTGCCAGCTCACCAGACAGCCAACGAAGCAATCAGCCCCAGCATTTT. It codes for CASSPDSQRSNQPQHF.

In this sample, this clonotype turned up a few times. V gene TRBV5-1 combines with J gene TRBJ1-5; D perhaps matches TRBD1 (5 bases). In germline, CDR1 is SGHRS, CDR2 YFSETQ. Trimming removed 4 bases from V and 2 bases from J, with 13 bases in between. The CDR3 length is 15 residues. CDR3 DNA sequence: TGCGCCAGCAGCCCTGAAGGGGCCCGCAATCAGCCCCAGCATTTT. Translation: CASSPEGARNQPQHF.

In this sample, this clonotype turned up many times. The chain carries TRBV27 and TRBJ2-1; no clear D. This CDR3 region has 13 residues. V dropped 5 bases and J dropped 8 bases, with 13 bases sitting between them. Germline CDR1 and CDR2: MNHEY and SMNVEV (reference sequence). The CDR3 spells CASSPIEGYEQFF. CDR3 nucleotides: TGTGCCAGCAGTCCCATCGAAGGGTATGAGCAGTTCTTC.

This clonotype was recorded a few times. The chain couples TRBV5-6 to TRBJ2-7, with 10 positions matching TRBD2. The CDR3 length is 16 residues. Germline assignment: CDR1 SGHDT and CDR2 YYEEEE. The J segment lost 2 bases and the V segment lost 3 bases, leaving 8 bases of the junction unmatched. The CDR3 spells CASSYFGGLAAYEQYF. DNA for the CDR3: TGTGCCAGCAGCTACTTCGGAGGACTAGCGGCCTACGAGCAGTACTTC.

This clonotype was counted many times. The chain employs TRBV2 and TRBJ2-3; 10 nucleotides line up with TRBD2. J gave up 5 bases and V 3 bases, and 11 bases lay outside the gene matches. Germline-derived CDR1 and CDR2 are SNHLY and FYNNEI. The CDR3 consists of 17 residues. CDR3 sequence: CASSEKGLAGVRDTQYF. The CDR3 DNA is TGTGCCAGCAGTGAGAAGGGTCTAGCGGGAGTTAGAGATACGCAGTATTTT.

This clonotype was detected ten times or more. V gene TRBV12-3 or TRBV12-4 combines with J gene TRBJ2-7; possibly TRBD1 or TRBD2 for D (5 bases each). The CDR3 has 15 amino acids. The ends were cut back, 2 bases at V and 2 bases at J, with 13 bases in the middle. The CDR3 region is CASSLLRDPTYEQYF. The CDR3 nucleotides are TGTGCCAGCAGTTTATTACGGGACCCTACCTACGAGCAGTACTTC.

This clonotype has ten or more counts. CDR3 nucleotides: TGTGCCAGCTCCCCGATGGCAGGGTTGAATGAGCAGTTCTTC. Amino acid sequence: CASSPMAGLNEQFF. J is TRBJ2-1 and V is TRBV18, with a possible D match to TRBD1 (5 bases). CDR1 is KGHSH and CDR2 is LQKENI in the germline V gene. The CDR3 is made up of 14 amino acids. Trimming shortened V by 6 bases and J by 7 bases, and 16 bases separated the two germline ends.

This clonotype was seen only a few times. V is TRBV6-1 and J is TRBJ2-3; D not resolved. Germline CDR1 MNHNS, CDR2 SASEGT. The CDR3 consists of 13 residues. Deletions cut 5 bases from V and 6 bases from J, with 12 bases between. Written as DNA, the CDR3 is TGTGCCAGCAGTAACCTAGGCTCGGATACGCAGTATTTT. Translating gives CASSNLGSDTQYF.

This clonotype showed up many times. The gene calls are TRBV5-1 and TRBJ1-6, with no clear D. V shed 1 base and J shed 7 bases, with 15 bases lying between them. This CDR3 spans 16 amino acids. CDR1 and CDR2 (germline): SGHRS, YFSETQ. The CDR3 region has the DNA TGCGCCAGCAGCTTGATGTTGAGTCCTAGGAATTCACCCCTCCACTTT. It encodes CASSLMLSPRNSPLHF.

This clonotype occurred many times. The V and J genes are TRBV4-1 and TRBJ2-7; TRBD1 matches at 9 bases. J was trimmed by 4 bases and V by 2 bases; bases with no gene match: 3. Germline CDR1 and CDR2: MGHRA and YSYEKL. This CDR3 has 14 amino acids. Here the CDR3 reads CASSQTGQGYEQYF. In DNA form, the CDR3 reads TGCGCCAGCAGCCAAACCGGACAGGGGTACGAGCAGTACTTC.

This clonotype came up many times. This chain connects TRBV5-1 to TRBJ2-2; 14 bases map to TRBD2. CDR3 length: 16 amino acids. J gave up 6 bases and V 4 bases, and 5 bases lay outside the gene matches. The germline V gene has CDR1 SGHRS and CDR2 YFSETQ. DNA of the CDR3: TGCGCCAGCAGCCCCGGACTAGCGGGAGGAGCCGGGGAGCTGTTTTTT. Its translation is CASSPGLAGGAGELFF.

The J gene is TRBJ1-5, the V gene TRBV2; no clear D gene. The V end was cut by 4 bases, the J end by 5 bases, with 9 bases between. The germline V gene encodes CDR1 SNHLY and CDR2 FYNNEI. This CDR3 spans 13 amino acids. This chain's CDR3 is CASSADGDQPQHF. The CDR3 coding sequence is TGTGCCAGCAGTGCTGACGGGGATCAGCCCCAGCATTTT.